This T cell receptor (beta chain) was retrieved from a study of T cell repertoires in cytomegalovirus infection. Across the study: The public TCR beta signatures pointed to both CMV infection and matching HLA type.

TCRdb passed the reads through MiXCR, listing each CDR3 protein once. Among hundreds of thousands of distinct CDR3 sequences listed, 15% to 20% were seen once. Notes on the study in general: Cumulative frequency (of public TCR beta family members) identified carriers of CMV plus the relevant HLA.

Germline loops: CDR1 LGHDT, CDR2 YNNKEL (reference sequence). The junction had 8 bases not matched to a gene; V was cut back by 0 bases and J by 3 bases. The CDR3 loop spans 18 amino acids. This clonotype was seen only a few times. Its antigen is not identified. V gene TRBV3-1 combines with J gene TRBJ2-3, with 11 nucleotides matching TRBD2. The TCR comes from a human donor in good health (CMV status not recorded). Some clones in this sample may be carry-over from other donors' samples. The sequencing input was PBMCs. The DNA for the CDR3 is TGTGCCAGCAGCCAAGAGGGTCTACTAGCGGGGGCGACAGATACGCAGTATTTT. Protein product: CASSQEGLLAGATDTQYF.